The present T cell receptor beta chain was sequenced within a study of metastatic and nonmetastatic thyroid tumors. In the study overall: The study looked at repertoires side by side in blood and in tumor or nodule tissue from malignant and benign thyroid patients.

Thyroid surgery took place with no prior treatment in any patient. TCRdb re-analyzed the PCR reads through MiXCR. The table lists 18,000 or so clones, 30% to 40% of them singletons. Within the sample, this clone is medium-sized (0.01 to 0.1%). The V gene end was trimmed by 1 base and the J gene end by 4 bases; junction bases not matched to a gene: 2. Per the germline V gene, CDR1 is SGHTA and CDR2 is FQGNSA. This CDR3 spans 16 amino acids. The gene calls are TRBV7-2 and TRBJ1-5; 12 positions match TRBD1. This TCR came from a female donor with papillary thyroid cancer or a benign thyroid nodule (not recorded which). Some clones in this sample may be carry-over from other donors' samples. Sequences were obtained from tumor tissue. The chain's CDR3 is CASSLGGQGANQPQHF. CDR3 in DNA: TGTGCCAGCAGCTTAGGGGGACAGGGGGCTAATCAGCCCCAGCATTTT.